This is a list of T cell receptor beta chains from one sample in a study of PD-1 and CTLA-4 blockade in melanoma. Sequenced by immunoSEQ multiplex PCR; TCRdb stores in-frame clones only, minus some. The data contain around 29,000 clones, about 89% of them singletons. The sample consisted of CD8+ T cells from peripheral blood, taken before anti-PD-1 treatment. These receptors originate from a human donor with melanoma. CDR3s include the opening cysteine and the closing phenylalanine or tryptophan. The D gene is left open where the match is weak. The size field is filled for only some rows; it gives once, few, many or a size class.

d_call j_call clone_size v_call cdr3_aa cdr3_nt
- TRBJ1-1 - TRBV29-1 CSGQMNTEAFF TGCAGCGGTCAGATGAACACTGAAGCTTTCTTT
TRBD1 TRBJ2-2 - TRBV19 CASSNNQGVRNTGELFF TGTGCCAGTAGTAACAACCAGGGGGTCCGTAACACCGGGGAGCTGTTTTTT
- TRBJ1-5 - TRBV15 CATSSGRSNQPQHF TGTGCCACCAGCAGTGGACGGTCGAATCAGCCCCAGCATTTT
TRBD1 TRBJ1-1 - TRBV6-2/TRBV6-3 CASSYSGQGWGTEAFF TGTGCCAGCAGTTACTCCGGACAGGGGTGGGGCACTGAAGCTTTCTTT
- TRBJ1-1 - TRBV13 CASSLRPENTEAFF TGTGCCAGCAGCCTCCGTCCGGAGAACACTGAAGCTTTCTTT
- TRBJ2-2 - TRBV19 CASSQGGGELFF TGTGCCAGTAGCCAGGGTGGCGGGGAGCTGTTTTTT
- TRBJ2-1 - TRBV28 CASSFSVSSYNEQFF TGTGCCAGCAGTTTTTCTGTCAGCTCCTACAATGAGCAGTTCTTC
- TRBJ2-7 - TRBV5-8 CASSSTRETYEQYF TGTGCCAGCAGCTCGACTAGGGAAACCTACGAGCAGTACTTC
TRBD1 TRBJ2-3 - TRBV2 CASLLGQGGDTQYF TGTGCCAGCCTATTGGGACAGGGTGGCGATACGCAGTATTTT
- TRBJ2-1 - TRBV19 CASSAYREFEQFF TGTGCCAGTAGTGCCTACAGGGAATTTGAGCAGTTCTTC
TRBD2 TRBJ2-2 - TRBV11-2 CASSLEASSGRTGELFF TGTGCCAGCAGCTTAGAGGCGTCTAGCGGGAGAACCGGGGAGCTGTTTTTT
- TRBJ1-1 once TRBV27 CASSDQIQSLNTEAFF TGTGCCAGCAGTGACCAAATACAGAGCCTGAACACTGAAGCTTTCTTT
- TRBJ1-2 - TRBV6-2/TRBV6-3 CASSYSERGYGYTF TGTGCCAGCAGTTACTCCGAGCGGGGCTACGGCTACACCTTC
TRBD1 TRBJ2-7 - TRBV28 CASSLGTADRGHADEQYF TGTGCCAGCAGTTTGGGGACAGCAGACAGGGGGCACGCGGATGAGCAGTACTTC
- TRBJ1-1 - TRBV6-1 CASSEVRKENTEAFF TGTGCCAGCAGTGAAGTCAGGAAGGAGAACACTGAAGCTTTCTTT
- TRBJ2-1 - TRBV13 CASSLLKGDVSSYNEQFF TGTGCCAGCAGCTTATTAAAGGGGGACGTAAGCTCCTACAATGAGCAGTTCTTC
TRBD1 TRBJ1-5 few TRBV18 CASSPKGTGRGQPQHF TGTGCCAGCTCACCAAAAGGGACAGGGAGGGGTCAGCCCCAGCATTTT
TRBD2 TRBJ2-7 - TRBV7-9 CASGLLAGEEQYF TGTGCCAGCGGCCTACTAGCGGGAGAAGAGCAGTACTTC
TRBD2 TRBJ2-5 - TRBV29-1 CSVEGRTSGSLETQYF TGCAGCGTTGAGGGGCGGACTAGCGGGAGTTTAGAGACCCAGTACTTC
- TRBJ2-2 - TRBV6-5 CASRGTGELFF TGTGCCAGCAGAGGCACCGGGGAGCTGTTTTTT
TRBD2 TRBJ2-3 - TRBV28 CASSSRGAGIDTQYF TGTGCCAGCAGTTCTCGAGGAGCGGGAATAGATACGCAGTATTTT
TRBD1 TRBJ2-3 - TRBV5-6 CASSLGTGLSTDTQYF TGTGCCAGCAGCTTGGGGACAGGGCTTTCCACAGATACGCAGTATTTT
- TRBJ2-7 - TRBV3-1/TRBV3-2 CASSLDVTYEQYF TGTGCCAGCAGCCTGGACGTGACCTACGAGCAGTACTTC
- TRBJ2-2 - TRBV10-2 CASSDLAGGTGELFF TGCGCCAGCAGTGATCTTGCTGGAGGCACCGGGGAGCTGTTTTTT
- TRBJ2-7 - TRBV11-2 CASSLPNKQYF TGTGCCAGCAGCTTACCCAACAAGCAGTACTTC
- TRBJ1-1 - TRBV27 CASKPFSQGEAAFF TGTGCCAGCAAGCCATTTTCGCAGGGAGAGGCAGCTTTCTTT
- TRBJ2-3 - TRBV6-5 CASMLQGTDTQYF TGTGCCAGCATGCTCCAGGGCACAGATACGCAGTATTTT
- TRBJ2-5 - TRBV2 CASSDTRETQYF TGTGCCAGCAGTGACACAAGGGAGACCCAGTACTTC